These 11 T cell receptor beta chains share one sample of origin, sequenced in a study of T cells in Graves' hyperthyroidism and ophthalmopathy. Regions amplified from RNA transcripts were the TCR beta CDR3 regions. The TCR CDR3 first-round RT-PCR relied on the HTBI primer set. A single record per CDR3 protein comes from TCRdb applying MiXCR to the multiplex PCR reads. The sample carries around 300,000 distinct CDR3 sequences, 10% to 15% recorded once. The sample was blood. These TCRs come from a woman in her thirties with Graves' hyperthyroidism that later progressed to Graves' ophthalmopathy.

The rearrangement joins TRBV12-3 or TRBV12-4 to TRBJ2-5; the match to TRBD2 covers 12 bases. Germline trimming cut 5 bases from V and 5 bases from J; bases unmatched to any gene: 9. This CDR3 contains 16 residues. The CDR3 coding sequence is TGTGCCAGCAGTACCTCTAGCGGGGGGGTTGGCGAGACCCAGTACTTC. It encodes CASSTSSGGVGETQYF.

This clonotype was detected a few times. This sequence joins TRBV7-3 and TRBJ2-1; 11 bases are shared with TRBD2. J was trimmed by 2 bases and V by 1 base; bases with no gene match: 4. The CDR3 has 17 amino acids. In germline, CDR1 is SGHTA, CDR2 FQGTGA. This CDR3 is CASSLMGTSGPYNEQFF. DNA of the CDR3: TGTGCCAGCAGCTTAATGGGGACTAGCGGCCCCTACAATGAGCAGTTCTTC.

This clonotype has more than one count but fewer than ten. This sequence joins TRBV27 and TRBJ2-7; 7 nucleotides align to TRBD1. The germline V gene encodes CDR1 MNHEY and CDR2 SMNVEV (reference sequence). V was pared by 6 bases and J by 4 bases, with 12 bases of the junction left unmatched. CDR3 length equals 15 residues. The CDR3 reads CASRSTGEPSYEQYF. The CDR3, as DNA: TGTGCCAGCAGATCTACAGGGGAACCTTCGTACGAGCAGTACTTC.

This clonotype was detected many times. The gene calls are TRBV28 and TRBJ2-5; D not resolved. This CDR3 comprises 12 residues. The V gene lost 5 bases and the J gene lost 9 bases, with 13 bases spanning the gap. Germline CDR1 MDHEN, CDR2 SYDVKM. The CDR3 region has the DNA TGTGCCAGCAGTGTCCCCCCTAAGGCCCAGTACTTC. This gives the protein CASSVPPKAQYF.

This clonotype came up many times. This chain connects TRBV2 to TRBJ1-6, with D perhaps matching TRBD1 (5 bases). Germline CDR1 reads SNHLY; CDR2 reads FYNNEI. V was trimmed by 6 bases and J by 7 bases, leaving 19 bases between them. This CDR3 comprises 16 residues. The CDR3 sequence: CASSPLEQGGNSPLHF. DNA for the CDR3: TGTGCCAGCAGCCCCCTCGAGCAGGGAGGAAATTCACCCCTCCACTTT.

This clonotype was seen at least ten times. The chain combines TRBV7-9 with TRBJ1-4; D is uncertain. CDR3 length: 13 residues. The V end lost 1 base, the J end lost 8 bases, and 8 bases lay between the germline ends. Germline lookup yields CDR1 SEHNR and CDR2 FQNEAQ (reference sequence). CDR3 in amino acids: CASSLGAQEKLFF. The CDR3, as DNA: TGTGCCAGCAGCTTAGGGGCACAGGAAAAACTGTTTTTT. Drawing the rest from reference TRBV7-9 and TRBJ1-4, the complete variable domain is DTGVSQNPRHKITKRGQNVTFRCDPISEHNRLYWYRQTLGQGPEFLTYFQNEAQLEKSRLLSDRFSAERPKGSFSTLEIQRTEQGDSAMYLCASSLGAQEKLFFGSGTQLSVL.

This clonotype was counted only a few times. V gene TRBV3-1 combines with J gene TRBJ2-5; 7 positions match TRBD2. CDR3 length equals 17 residues. The ends lost 0 bases at V and 0 bases at J; junction bases unmatched: 7. Germline V lookup: CDR1 LGHDT, CDR2 YNNKEL (reference sequence). CDR3 protein: CASSQDWGEGYQETQYF. The CDR3 DNA is TGTGCCAGCAGCCAAGATTGGGGGGAGGGGTACCAAGAGACCCAGTACTTC.

This clonotype was seen a few times. The rearrangement uses TRBV24-1 and TRBJ1-5, with D unresolved. The V gene's germline CDR1 is KGHDR and CDR2 SFDVKD. V shed 8 bases and J shed 0 bases, with 10 bases lying between them. This CDR3 is 14 amino acids long. The CDR3 is CATISRVSNQPQHF. The CDR3 DNA reads TGTGCCACCATTTCTAGGGTTAGCAATCAGCCCCAGCATTTT.

In this sample, this clonotype turned up many times. This chain links TRBV28 with TRBJ2-7; the match to TRBD1 covers 8 bases. The CDR3 covers 14 residues. Germline V gene data show CDR1 as MDHEN and CDR2 as SYDVKM. V lost 3 bases to trimming and J lost 5 bases; unmatched junction nucleotides: 6. CDR3 sequence: CASSFGTGPHEQYF. CDR3 coding DNA: TGTGCCAGCAGTTTCGGGACAGGTCCTCACGAGCAGTACTTC.

This clonotype came up many times. The chain recombines TRBV18 with TRBJ1-1; D ambiguous. Trimming removed 3 bases from V and 3 bases from J, with 8 bases in between. The germline gives CDR1 KGHSH, CDR2 LQKENI. This CDR3 contains 13 residues. CDR3 in amino acids: CASSPSRDTEAFF. The DNA for the CDR3 is TGTGCCAGCTCACCTTCGAGGGACACTGAAGCTTTCTTT.

This clonotype was seen ten or more times. This chain links TRBV11-2 with TRBJ2-7, with D tentatively TRBD1 or TRBD2 (6 bases each). The CDR3 contains 15 residues. V lost 3 bases, J lost 3 bases, and 15 bases lay in between. Per germline, CDR1 SGHAT and CDR2 FQNNGV. CDR3 sequence reads: CASSLGGGNYYEQYF. DNA of the CDR3: TGTGCCAGCAGCTTGGGGGGCGGGAACTACTACGAGCAGTACTTC.